The clone carrying this TCR beta chain was observed a single time. Its specificity is unknown. The length of the CDR3 is 20 residues. The germline gives CDR1 LNHDA, CDR2 SQIVND (reference sequence). J lost 2 bases, V lost 3 bases, and 18 bases had no gene match. These data belong to a study of Tregs in tolerant kidney transplant recipients. The table came from immunoSEQ multiplex PCR; TCRdb's copy has only in-frame clones and leaves some out. Here the sample spans under 45,000 clones, just under 97% being singletons. The rearrangement joins TRBV19 to TRBJ2-2; the match to TRBD2 covers 7 bases. The sequenced sample consisted of Tregs from blood cultured with allogeneic cells. This TCR derives from a human donor in good health. CDR3 DNA: TGTGCCAGTAGTATCCCCTCCTGGGAGGCGGGAGCCATAAACACCGGGGAGCTGTTTTTT. As protein: CASSIPSWEAGAINTGELFF.